Here is one TCR beta chain with its context. The record originates from a study of molecular identifiers for immune sequencing clone quantification. V was pared by 4 bases and J by 2 bases, with 15 bases between. Per germline, CDR1 SEHNR and CDR2 FQNEAQ (reference sequence). CDR3 size: 16 residues. Previously described methods with listed TCR primers produced the bulk TCR libraries. One entry per CDR3 protein results from TCRdb running MiXCR on the PCR reads. The data show roughly 90,000 distinct CDR3 sequences, with around 19% seen just once and 0.7% to 0.95% held by the top ten. The CD8+CD4-CCR7+CD45RA+ phenotype defined the sorted naive CD8 T cells.

The V and J genes are TRBV7-9 and TRBJ2-1; D gene uncertain. The sequence was obtained from a human donor in good health. Some libraries in this study had Jurkat cell RNA spiked in. Sequenced sample: naive CD8+ T cells from blood, with Jurkat cell RNA spiked in. The subset denotes: FACS-sorted CD8+CD4-CCR7+CD45RA+ naive T cells. The CDR3 DNA reads as TGTGCCAGCAGCTCCGACGAGACACGCACCTACAATGAGCAGTTCTTC. Its protein is CASSSDETRTYNEQFF.